The 20 T cell receptor beta chains below come from one sample, sequenced in a study of T-cell memory formation after mild COVID-19. Using its own MiXCR run on the 5' RACE reads, TCRdb lists one record per CDR3 protein. The sample has roughly 410,000 distinct CDR3 sequences, approximately 25% seen once. Material: PBMCs or a T cell subset sorted from them (not recorded which). The receptors derive from an adult woman who had mild COVID-19 (a few samples of this study predate the infection). Cell type and time point are not known.

This clonotype showed up just a few times. The gene calls are TRBV7-2 and TRBJ1-4; D is uncertain. The CDR3 consists of 12 residues. The V gene lost 4 bases and the J gene lost 6 bases, with 6 bases spanning the gap. The germline V gene encodes CDR1 SGHTA and CDR2 FQGNSA. DNA for the CDR3: TGTGCCAGCAGCTCTCCGTATGAAAAACTGTTTTTT. Protein sequence: CASSSPYEKLFF.

The chain recombines TRBV7-3 with TRBJ2-3; TRBD2 agrees at 15 bases. The length of the CDR3 is 18 residues. The V gene end was trimmed by 4 bases and the J gene end by 4 bases; junction bases not matched to a gene: 9. The germline gives CDR1 SGHTA, CDR2 FQGTGA. The DNA of the CDR3 is TGTGCCAGCAGCTCCCAACCCGGACTAGCGGGAGGGGCAGATACGCAGTATTTT. Amino acid sequence: CASSSQPGLAGGADTQYF.

The V call is TRBV29-1, the J call TRBJ1-2; 7 positions match TRBD1. This CDR3 comprises 15 residues. Germline-derived CDR1 and CDR2 are SQVTM and ANQGSEA. J was trimmed by 7 bases and V by 3 bases; bases with no gene match: 14. The DNA of the CDR3 is TGCAGCGTTGAGGTACCGGGACAGCGGAGCATTGGCTACACCTTC. This translates into CSVEVPGQRSIGYTF. Full variable domain (remainder filled in from reference TRBV29-1 and TRBJ1-2): SAVISQKPSRDICQRGTSLTIQCQVDSQVTMMFWYRQQPGQSLTLIATANQGSEATYESGFVIDKFPISRPNLTFSTLTVSNMSPEDSSIYLCSVEVPGQRSIGYTFGSGTRLTVV.

This clonotype showed up just a few times. The chain employs TRBV20-1 and TRBJ1-1; maybe TRBD1 (6 bases). V was shortened by 0 bases and J by 3 bases, with 11 bases between the two germline ends. The germline CDR1 and CDR2 sequences are DFQATT and SNEGSKA (reference sequence). This CDR3 has 14 amino acids. CDR3 sequence (DNA): TGCAGTGCTAGAGATCTAGGACAGCACACTGAAGCTTTCTTT. Amino acids: CSARDLGQHTEAFF.

This clonotype was observed a few times. The gene calls are TRBV5-1 and TRBJ2-3, with a tentative D call TRBD1 (5 bases). Per germline, CDR1 SGHRS and CDR2 YFSETQ. The ends were cut back, 2 bases at V and 0 bases at J, with 16 bases in the middle. This CDR3 is built from 17 residues. CDR3 in DNA: TGCGCCAGCAGCTTTAGTCAGGGCCGGCTTAGCACAGATACGCAGTATTTT. Its protein product is CASSFSQGRLSTDTQYF.

The chain joins TRBV6-6 to TRBJ1-2, with D perhaps TRBD1 (6 bases). Germline values: CDR1 MNHNY, CDR2 SVGAGI (reference sequence). The CDR3 runs 15 residues. V dropped 7 bases and J dropped 2 bases, with 17 bases sitting between them. The CDR3 nucleotides are TGTGCCAGCACCCCACGGGGACAATCCAACTATGGCTACACCTTC. Translating gives CASTPRGQSNYGYTF.

Only a few counts were recorded for this clonotype. The chain couples TRBV24-1 to TRBJ2-5; weak D call: TRBD1 (5 bases). Looked up from germline, CDR1 is KGHDR and CDR2 is SFDVKD. The CDR3 consists of 15 residues. Trimming cost V 3 bases and J 0 bases, with 10 bases left between them. The CDR3 protein is CATSDPTEDQETQYF. For the CDR3, the DNA is TGTGCCACCAGTGATCCGACAGAGGACCAAGAGACCCAGTACTTC.

V and J are TRBV9 and TRBJ1-1, with 7 positions matching TRBD1. Germline V gene lookup returns CDR1 SGDLS and CDR2 YYNGEE. The CDR3 runs to 14 residues. J gave up 4 bases and V 1 base, and 4 bases lay outside the gene matches. CDR3 in amino acids: CASSVTQGGTEAFF. CDR3 nucleotide sequence: TGTGCCAGCAGCGTAACCCAGGGGGGCACTGAAGCTTTCTTT.

This clonotype was seen a handful of times. The genes are TRBV24-1 and TRBJ2-3, with 9 positions matching TRBD2. V trimming: 8 bases; J trimming: 2 bases; junction bases outside the gene matches: 4. The CDR3 extends over 14 amino acids. The germline V gene encodes CDR1 KGHDR and CDR2 SFDVKD. This CDR3 is CATTSGGPTDTQYF. The CDR3 nucleotides read TGTGCCACCACAAGCGGGGGGCCCACAGATACGCAGTATTTT.

This clonotype was counted a few times. The chain carries TRBV6-5 and TRBJ2-5, with TRBD2 as a possible D gene (5 bases). Germline CDR1 and CDR2: MNHEY and SVGAGI. The CDR3 is 12 amino acids. Between the trimmed V and J ends, which lost 7 bases and 5 bases, there was a span of 11 bases. DNA of the CDR3: TGTGCCAGCAAAGAAAGAGGGGAGACCCAGTACTTC. This encodes CASKERGETQYF.

The V and J genes are TRBV20-1 and TRBJ2-1; D unclear. Trimming removed 6 bases at V and 3 bases at J, with 18 bases between. CDR1 is DFQATT and CDR2 is SNEGSKA in the germline V gene (reference sequence). The CDR3 spans 15 residues. The CDR3 protein is CSAHPRSARYNEQFF. The CDR3 DNA follows: TGCAGTGCCCACCCAAGATCTGCCCGCTACAATGAGCAGTTCTTC.

This clonotype was seen only a few times. V is TRBV20-1 and J is TRBJ1-2, with D unclear. Germline-derived CDR1 and CDR2 are DFQATT and SNEGSKA (reference sequence). This CDR3 spans 17 amino acids. V lost 3 bases, J lost 0 bases, and 20 bases lay in between. CDR3 protein: CSARLGTPLSANYGYTF. CDR3 DNA sequence: TGCAGTGCTAGGTTAGGTACGCCTCTCTCAGCTAACTATGGCTACACCTTC.

The V gene is TRBV4-1, the J gene TRBJ2-1; D ambiguous. This CDR3 region has 13 residues. Germline CDR1 is MGHRA and CDR2 is YSYEKL. V lost 0 bases to trimming and J lost 8 bases, with 8 bases between them. CDR3 nucleotide sequence: TGCGCCAGCAGCCAAGATGGGGATGATGAGCAGTTCTTC. It yields the protein CASSQDGDDEQFF.

In its sample, this clonotype was seen a few times. The V and J genes are TRBV4-3 and TRBJ2-1; 11 bases map to TRBD2. Germline lookup yields CDR1 LGHNA and CDR2 YSLEER. The trim removed 0 bases at V and 2 bases at J, leaving 12 bases unmatched. CDR3 length: 20 amino acids. The chain's CDR3 is CASSQDRSSGRPTAYNEQFF. CDR3 bases: TGCGCCAGCAGCCAAGATCGGTCTAGCGGGAGGCCCACCGCCTACAATGAGCAGTTCTTC.

This clonotype occurred a few times. Since a much larger clone is just one base distant, this may be a read error. The chain uses TRBV3-1 and TRBJ2-7; 11 positions match TRBD1. CDR3 length: 14 amino acids. CDR1 is LGHDT and CDR2 is YNNKEL in the germline V gene (reference sequence). After removal of 1 base from V and 6 bases from J, the junction contained 2 bases not matched to a gene. The chain's CDR3 is CASSQAGTGGEQYF. DNA of the CDR3: TGTGCCAGCAGCCAAGCCGGGACAGGGGGCGAGCAGTACTTC.

The gene calls are TRBV9 and TRBJ2-7; D is undetermined. Trimming left V 2 bases short and J 6 bases short, with 15 bases between. Germline V lookup: CDR1 SGDLS, CDR2 YYNGEE. This CDR3 is 14 amino acids long. The CDR3 loop is CASSVGSRGSEQYF. CDR3 DNA: TGTGCCAGCAGCGTGGGGTCGCGTGGATCCGAGCAGTACTTC.

V and J are TRBV5-4 and TRBJ2-3; D ambiguous. Germline V gene sequence: CDR1 SGHNT, CDR2 YYREEE (reference sequence). Trimming took off 4 bases at V and 0 bases at J, with 12 bases between the two ends. The CDR3 length is 15 residues. CDR3 sequence (DNA): TGTGCCAGCAGCCCCGTTCTGGGCAGCACAGATACGCAGTATTTT. Translating it yields CASSPVLGSTDTQYF.

The chain joins TRBV7-9 to TRBJ2-7, with a weak D call TRBD2 (5 bases). V lost 3 bases and J 4 bases, leaving 16 bases between the germline ends. The CDR3 covers 15 residues. Germline CDR1 is SEHNR and CDR2 is FQNEAQ (reference sequence). The CDR3 sequence is CASSFGGPVIYEQYF. DNA for the CDR3: TGTGCCAGCAGCTTCGGCGGGCCAGTTATTTACGAGCAGTACTTC.

The rearrangement uses TRBV20-1 and TRBJ2-7, with D unclear. V shed 8 bases and J shed 3 bases, with 14 bases lying between them. CDR1 is DFQATT and CDR2 is SNEGSKA in the germline V gene (reference sequence). The CDR3 is made up of 12 amino acids. DNA for the CDR3: TGCAGTCCCAACGCCCTAGGCTACGAGCAGTACTTC. Its translation is CSPNALGYEQYF.

The chain carries TRBV6-5 and TRBJ2-7; tentatively, D is TRBD1 or TRBD2 (7 bases each). V lost 2 bases to trimming and J lost 6 bases, with 17 bases between them. Germline V gives CDR1 MNHEY, CDR2 SVGAGI. This CDR3 spans 15 amino acids. As DNA, the CDR3 is TGTGCCAGCAGTTACCAACAGGGGAGGACTAGCGAGCAGTACTTC. Protein sequence: CASSYQQGRTSEQYF.